This is a list of T cell receptor beta chains from one sample in a study of cytomegalovirus exposure and HLA in healthy donors. Method: immunoSEQ multiplex PCR; TCRdb's copy keeps in-frame clones and lacks some. The sample consists of 180,000 or so clones, 75% to 90% of them appearing once. Sequenced sample: PBMCs. The source of these receptors is a woman in her forties or fifties in good health and CMV-seropositive. Each CDR3 is given with its conserved first and last residue. Each record gives: J gene, clone size, V gene, D gene, CDR3 DNA, CDR3 protein. The D gene is left open where the match is weak. Some rows mark clone size as missing; the rest say once, few, many or name a class of expanded clone.

j_call: TRBJ2-5; clone_size: .; v_call: TRBV28; d_call: TRBD2; cdr3_nt: TGTGCCAGCAGTTTATTAGGGACTAGCGGACTTACAGAGACCCAGTACTTC; cdr3_aa: CASSLLGTSGLTETQYF
j_call: TRBJ2-3; clone_size: .; v_call: TRBV27; d_call: TRBD1; cdr3_nt: TGTGCCAGCAGGGGGGACAGGGGGCCCGGTACGCAGTATTTT; cdr3_aa: CASRGDRGPGTQYF
j_call: TRBJ1-1; clone_size: few; v_call: TRBV7-9; d_call: TRBD1; cdr3_nt: TGTGCCAGCAGCCCAGAGGGGGCCACTGAAGCTTTCTTT; cdr3_aa: CASSPEGATEAFF
j_call: TRBJ2-6; clone_size: .; v_call: TRBV7-8; d_call: TRBD1; cdr3_nt: TGTGCCAGCAGCGCGCGGACAGGGGTCTTCTCTGGGGCCAACGGCCTGACTTTC; cdr3_aa: CASSARTGVFSGANGLTF
j_call: TRBJ2-1; clone_size: .; v_call: TRBV15; d_call: TRBD2; cdr3_nt: TGTGCCACCAGCAGAGGGGGGACTAGCGGGAGACAAGGGGGTGAGCAGTTCTTC; cdr3_aa: CATSRGGTSGRQGGEQFF
j_call: TRBJ2-3; clone_size: once; v_call: TRBV27; d_call: .; cdr3_nt: TGTGCCAGCAGCCTCTACCCCCTTCAAAATACAGATACGCAGTATTTT; cdr3_aa: CASSLYPLQNTDTQYF
j_call: TRBJ2-5; clone_size: .; v_call: TRBV30; d_call: TRBD1; cdr3_nt: TGTGCCTGGAGGAATCCGGGACAGGGGCAGTCAGAGACCCAGTACTTC; cdr3_aa: CAWRNPGQGQSETQYF
j_call: TRBJ2-1; clone_size: .; v_call: TRBV28; d_call: .; cdr3_nt: TGTGCCAGCAGTTCTCCTGGCGGGTTCTCCTACAATGAGCAGTTCTTC; cdr3_aa: CASSSPGGFSYNEQFF
j_call: TRBJ1-3; clone_size: .; v_call: TRBV10-2; d_call: .; cdr3_nt: TGCGCCAGCAGTCCCGAGAGCCCATCCTCTGGAAACACCATATATTTT; cdr3_aa: CASSPESPSSGNTIYF
j_call: TRBJ1-6; clone_size: .; v_call: TRBV19; d_call: TRBD1; cdr3_nt: TGTGCCAGTAGTATAGCGGGGACAGGGTATTCACCCCTCCACTTT; cdr3_aa: CASSIAGTGYSPLHF
j_call: TRBJ2-2; clone_size: once; v_call: TRBV10-1; d_call: TRBD1; cdr3_nt: TGCGCCAGCGGGCAGGGGGCGAACGGGGAGCTGTTTTTT; cdr3_aa: CASGQGANGELFF
j_call: TRBJ2-1; clone_size: once; v_call: TRBV4-1; d_call: TRBD2; cdr3_nt: TGCGCCAGCAGCCAAACGGGACTAGCGGCGTCTAAGCAGTTCTTC; cdr3_aa: CASSQTGLAASKQFF
j_call: TRBJ2-1; clone_size: .; v_call: TRBV5-1; d_call: .; cdr3_nt: TGCGCCAGCAGCACGGGACAAACCTACAATGAGCAGTTCTTC; cdr3_aa: CASSTGQTYNEQFF
j_call: TRBJ1-3; clone_size: .; v_call: TRBV5-4; d_call: .; cdr3_nt: TGTGCCAGCAGCTTGGGGGCCCCTGGAAACACCATATATTTT; cdr3_aa: CASSLGAPGNTIYF
j_call: TRBJ1-2; clone_size: .; v_call: TRBV4-3; d_call: TRBD1; cdr3_nt: TGCGCCAGCAGCCAAGTCATAGGACAGGGTTCTAACTATGGCTACACCTTC; cdr3_aa: CASSQVIGQGSNYGYTF
j_call: TRBJ2-2; clone_size: .; v_call: TRBV28; d_call: TRBD1; cdr3_nt: TGTGCCAGCAGTTTTCTACAGGGGGCCGGGGAGCTGTTTTTT; cdr3_aa: CASSFLQGAGELFF
j_call: TRBJ2-3; clone_size: .; v_call: TRBV6-5; d_call: TRBD2; cdr3_nt: TGTGCCAGCACCCCCACTAGCGGGAGGGCAGATACGCAGTATTTT; cdr3_aa: CASTPTSGRADTQYF
j_call: TRBJ2-5; clone_size: .; v_call: TRBV18; d_call: .; cdr3_nt: TGTGCCAGCTCATCGGGACTTATCATACAAGAGACCCAGTACTTC; cdr3_aa: CASSSGLIIQETQYF
j_call: TRBJ1-2; clone_size: .; v_call: TRBV19; d_call: TRBD1; cdr3_nt: TGTGCCAGTAGTATAGATGGGCCGAGACAGGGCAATTATGGCTACACCTTC; cdr3_aa: CASSIDGPRQGNYGYTF
j_call: TRBJ1-4; clone_size: .; v_call: TRBV7-9; d_call: TRBD1; cdr3_nt: TGTTCCAGCAGCTCCACAGGGGCGCCGGTGGGTAATGAAAAACTGTTTTTT; cdr3_aa: CSSSSTGAPVGNEKLFF
j_call: TRBJ1-3; clone_size: .; v_call: TRBV4-1; d_call: .; cdr3_nt: TGCGCCAGCAGCCAGAGCCCTGGAAACACCATATATTTT; cdr3_aa: CASSQSPGNTIYF
j_call: TRBJ2-3; clone_size: few; v_call: TRBV11-2; d_call: .; cdr3_nt: TGTGCCAGCAGCCCTCCCAGCGGCAGCACAGATACGCAGTATTTT; cdr3_aa: CASSPPSGSTDTQYF
j_call: TRBJ2-5; clone_size: .; v_call: TRBV5-1; d_call: TRBD2; cdr3_nt: TGCGCCAGCACCCCTACAGCGGGGGTTGGCCAAGAGACCCAGTACTTC; cdr3_aa: CASTPTAGVGQETQYF
j_call: TRBJ1-4; clone_size: once; v_call: TRBV28; d_call: TRBD1; cdr3_nt: TGTGCCAGCAGTTTAGAGACAGGGGATCTTGAAAAACTGTTTTTT; cdr3_aa: CASSLETGDLEKLFF
j_call: TRBJ2-1; clone_size: .; v_call: TRBV7-9; d_call: TRBD2; cdr3_nt: TGTGCCAGCAGCGCCTTGGGGCTAGCGGAGTACAATGAGCAGTTCTTC; cdr3_aa: CASSALGLAEYNEQFF
j_call: TRBJ1-1; clone_size: .; v_call: TRBV18; d_call: .; cdr3_nt: TGTGCCAGCTCACCAGTACGACAGGTGGGCGCTGAAGCTTTCTTT; cdr3_aa: CASSPVRQVGAEAFF
j_call: TRBJ2-7; clone_size: .; v_call: TRBV6-1; d_call: .; cdr3_nt: TGTGCCAGCAGTAAACAGCTATACGAGCAGTACTTC; cdr3_aa: CASSKQLYEQYF
j_call: TRBJ2-1; clone_size: .; v_call: TRBV6-6; d_call: .; cdr3_nt: TGTGCCAGCAGTTACGTACACGACTACCCACGGAATGAGCAGTTCTTC; cdr3_aa: CASSYVHDYPRNEQFF
j_call: TRBJ2-7; clone_size: .; v_call: TRBV28; d_call: .; cdr3_nt: TGTGCCAGCAGCTTAACCGGGGGGCCCTCCTACGAGCAGTACTTC; cdr3_aa: CASSLTGGPSYEQYF
j_call: TRBJ1-3; clone_size: .; v_call: TRBV6-5; d_call: .; cdr3_nt: TGTGCCAGCAGGCAACAGGGAGAAGGAAACACCATATATTTT; cdr3_aa: CASRQQGEGNTIYF
j_call: TRBJ2-3; clone_size: .; v_call: TRBV2; d_call: TRBD1; cdr3_nt: TGTGCCAGCAGGACCGGGACAGGGGGCACAGATACGCAGTATTTT; cdr3_aa: CASRTGTGGTDTQYF
j_call: TRBJ2-7; clone_size: .; v_call: TRBV18; d_call: .; cdr3_nt: TGTGCCAGCTCCCCAAGGGAAGCGCCGGAGGGCTACGAGCAGTACTTC; cdr3_aa: CASSPREAPEGYEQYF
j_call: TRBJ2-3; clone_size: few; v_call: TRBV11-2; d_call: TRBD2; cdr3_nt: TGTGCCAGCAGCTTACGGTTTAGGCGGGGGGGACCTAGCACAGATACGCAGTATTTT; cdr3_aa: CASSLRFRRGGPSTDTQYF
j_call: TRBJ2-7; clone_size: .; v_call: TRBV7-9; d_call: .; cdr3_nt: TGTTCCAGCAGCTTGACTACGGACGGAAACGAGCAGTACTTC; cdr3_aa: CSSSLTTDGNEQYF
j_call: TRBJ2-1; clone_size: few; v_call: TRBV15; d_call: TRBD2; cdr3_nt: TGTGCCACCAGCAGAGATAGTCTCCTTAGCGGGGGCAACAATGAGCAGTTCTTC; cdr3_aa: CATSRDSLLSGGNNEQFF
j_call: TRBJ2-6; clone_size: .; v_call: TRBV7-9; d_call: TRBD1; cdr3_nt: TGTGCCAGCAGCCCCGGGACAGGGGCTTTCTCTGGGGCCAACGTCCTGACTTTC; cdr3_aa: CASSPGTGAFSGANVLTF
j_call: TRBJ1-1; clone_size: .; v_call: TRBV7-9; d_call: TRBD1; cdr3_nt: TGTGCCAGCAGCAACGACAGGGACACTGAAGCTTTCTTT; cdr3_aa: CASSNDRDTEAFF
j_call: TRBJ1-6; clone_size: .; v_call: TRBV6-5; d_call: .; cdr3_nt: TGTGCCAGCAGTTACAGGGGCAAGGATTCACCCCTCCACTTT; cdr3_aa: CASSYRGKDSPLHF
j_call: TRBJ1-2; clone_size: .; v_call: TRBV29-1; d_call: TRBD1; cdr3_nt: TGCAGCGTAGACAGGGGGAACTATGGCTACACCTTC; cdr3_aa: CSVDRGNYGYTF
j_call: TRBJ2-2; clone_size: .; v_call: TRBV5-1; d_call: .; cdr3_nt: TGCGCCAGCAGCCTCCGAAGTACCACAGGTTTCACCGGGGAGCTGTTTTTT; cdr3_aa: CASSLRSTTGFTGELFF
j_call: TRBJ2-7; clone_size: .; v_call: TRBV14; d_call: TRBD2; cdr3_nt: TGTGCCAGCAGCCAAGAAAGCGGGAGGCACTACGAGCAGTACTTC; cdr3_aa: CASSQESGRHYEQYF
j_call: TRBJ2-1; clone_size: few; v_call: TRBV5-1; d_call: TRBD2; cdr3_nt: TGCGCCAGCAGCAGGGGACTAGCGGGATCGCTTTACAATGAGCAGTTCTTC; cdr3_aa: CASSRGLAGSLYNEQFF
j_call: TRBJ2-1; clone_size: .; v_call: TRBV5-1; d_call: .; cdr3_nt: TGCGCCAGCAGCTTGGGGCTAGCGAGTTACAATGAGCAGTTCTTC; cdr3_aa: CASSLGLASYNEQFF
j_call: TRBJ2-7; clone_size: .; v_call: TRBV5-1; d_call: .; cdr3_nt: TGCGCCAGCAGCCCTGTGCTACAGGTCCTCCACGAGCAGTACTTC; cdr3_aa: CASSPVLQVLHEQYF
j_call: TRBJ1-1; clone_size: .; v_call: TRBV6-5; d_call: .; cdr3_nt: TGTGCCAGCAGCCCCTACAGGGAGGGGGTAGAAGCTTTCTTT; cdr3_aa: CASSPYREGVEAFF
j_call: TRBJ2-2; clone_size: .; v_call: TRBV7-8; d_call: .; cdr3_nt: TGTGCCAGCAGCTTTAACAGGGCCTGGGACACCGGGGAGCTGTTTTTT; cdr3_aa: CASSFNRAWDTGELFF
j_call: TRBJ2-4; clone_size: .; v_call: TRBV30; d_call: .; cdr3_nt: TGTGCTACGACCCCCACGTTTGGCCAAGACAGTCAGTACTTC; cdr3_aa: CATTPTFGQDSQYF
j_call: TRBJ1-3; clone_size: .; v_call: TRBV9; d_call: TRBD1; cdr3_nt: TGTGCCAGCGGTGGACAGGTAGGAGGATCTGGAAACACCATAAATTTT; cdr3_aa: CASGGQVGGSGNTINF
j_call: TRBJ2-4; clone_size: once; v_call: TRBV11-2; d_call: TRBD2; cdr3_nt: TGTGCCAGCAGCCCTGCGGGGGGACACATTCAGTACTTC; cdr3_aa: CASSPAGGHIQYF
j_call: TRBJ2-5; clone_size: .; v_call: TRBV19; d_call: TRBD2; cdr3_nt: TGTGCCAGTAGTTTCGGACTAGCGGGGGAGACCCAGTACTTC; cdr3_aa: CASSFGLAGETQYF
j_call: TRBJ2-3; clone_size: .; v_call: TRBV7-9; d_call: .; cdr3_nt: TGTGCCAGCAGCTCTTCCGTCGGGGCAGGGGTGGGCACAGATACGCAGTATTTT; cdr3_aa: CASSSSVGAGVGTDTQYF
j_call: TRBJ2-2; clone_size: .; v_call: TRBV2; d_call: .; cdr3_nt: TGTGCCAGCAGAGGGGTAGTGAACACCGGGGAGCTGTTTTTT; cdr3_aa: CASRGVVNTGELFF
j_call: TRBJ1-2; clone_size: .; v_call: TRBV28; d_call: TRBD1; cdr3_nt: TGTGCCAGCAGTTTATTAGGGAGGACAGGGCCCAACTATGGCTACACCTTC; cdr3_aa: CASSLLGRTGPNYGYTF
j_call: TRBJ2-7; clone_size: .; v_call: TRBV30; d_call: TRBD1; cdr3_nt: TGTGCCTGGAGTAGGACAGGACCCTACGAGCAGTACTTC; cdr3_aa: CAWSRTGPYEQYF
j_call: TRBJ1-4; clone_size: .; v_call: TRBV28; d_call: TRBD1; cdr3_nt: TGTGCCAGCAGTCTTCCGGGACAGGGGGCCGGAGGCAATGAAAAACTGTTTTTT; cdr3_aa: CASSLPGQGAGGNEKLFF
j_call: TRBJ2-5; clone_size: .; v_call: TRBV7-8; d_call: TRBD1; cdr3_nt: TGTGCCAGCAGCCTATCCGGGACAGGGGGTTGGGAGACCCAGTACTTC; cdr3_aa: CASSLSGTGGWETQYF
j_call: TRBJ1-6; clone_size: .; v_call: TRBV18; d_call: .; cdr3_nt: TGTGCCAGCTCTGAGACAGGCTCGGGCTATTCACCCCTCCACTTT; cdr3_aa: CASSETGSGYSPLHF
j_call: TRBJ2-2; clone_size: .; v_call: TRBV5-1; d_call: TRBD2; cdr3_nt: TGCGCCAGCAGCTTGGGACTAGCGGGAGTAATCGGGGAGCTGTTTTTT; cdr3_aa: CASSLGLAGVIGELFF